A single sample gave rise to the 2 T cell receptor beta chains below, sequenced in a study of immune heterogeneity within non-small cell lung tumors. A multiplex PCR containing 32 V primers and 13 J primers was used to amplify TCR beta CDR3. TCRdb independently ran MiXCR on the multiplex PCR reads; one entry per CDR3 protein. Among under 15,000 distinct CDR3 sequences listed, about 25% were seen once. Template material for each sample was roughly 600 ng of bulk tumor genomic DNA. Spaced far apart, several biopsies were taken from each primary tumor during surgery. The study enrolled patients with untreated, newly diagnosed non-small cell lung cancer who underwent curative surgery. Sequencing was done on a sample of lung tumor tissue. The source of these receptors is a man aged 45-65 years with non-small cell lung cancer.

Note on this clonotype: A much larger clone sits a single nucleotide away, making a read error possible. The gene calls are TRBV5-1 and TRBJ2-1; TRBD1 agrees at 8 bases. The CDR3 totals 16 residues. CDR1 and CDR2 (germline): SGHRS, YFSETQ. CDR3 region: CASILDRTGPYNEQFF. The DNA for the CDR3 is TGCGCCAGCATCTTGGATAGGACAGGGCCCTACAATGAGCAGTTCTTC.

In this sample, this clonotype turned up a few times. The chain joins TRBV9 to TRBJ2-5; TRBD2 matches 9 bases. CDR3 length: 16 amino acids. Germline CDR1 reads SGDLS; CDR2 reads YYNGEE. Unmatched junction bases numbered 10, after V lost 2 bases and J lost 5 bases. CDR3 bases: TGTGCCAGCAGCGTGATGGGCGGGGGGGCACTGGAGACCCAGTACTTC. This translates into CASSVMGGGALETQYF.